This entry concerns a single T cell receptor beta chain. Profiling relied on immunoSEQ multiplex PCR, and the TCRdb table lists in-frame clones only, not all of them. Of more than 90,000 clones in the sample, roughly 90% are singletons; the top ten hold 7.7%. The sample belongs to a study of blood T cell repertoires in COVID-19. Background on the study: Samples came from the United States, Italy and Spain, spanning acute and convalescent COVID-19. PBMCs, B-cell-depleted T cells, or T cells provided the cDNA or gDNA that made up the material.

The germline CDR1 and CDR2 sequences are SGHNT and YENEEA. The CDR3 covers 15 residues. Trimming removed 2 bases from V and 10 bases from J; junction bases left unmatched: 10. The rearrangement uses TRBV11-3 and TRBJ2-1; TRBD1 matches at 8 bases. The sequenced material came from peripheral blood. This sequence was found in a human donor in a cohort sampled during active COVID-19. The CDR3 spells CASSLSGRGPWEQFF. CDR3 coding DNA: TGTGCCAGCAGCTTATCTGGCAGGGGGCCTTGGGAGCAGTTCTTC.